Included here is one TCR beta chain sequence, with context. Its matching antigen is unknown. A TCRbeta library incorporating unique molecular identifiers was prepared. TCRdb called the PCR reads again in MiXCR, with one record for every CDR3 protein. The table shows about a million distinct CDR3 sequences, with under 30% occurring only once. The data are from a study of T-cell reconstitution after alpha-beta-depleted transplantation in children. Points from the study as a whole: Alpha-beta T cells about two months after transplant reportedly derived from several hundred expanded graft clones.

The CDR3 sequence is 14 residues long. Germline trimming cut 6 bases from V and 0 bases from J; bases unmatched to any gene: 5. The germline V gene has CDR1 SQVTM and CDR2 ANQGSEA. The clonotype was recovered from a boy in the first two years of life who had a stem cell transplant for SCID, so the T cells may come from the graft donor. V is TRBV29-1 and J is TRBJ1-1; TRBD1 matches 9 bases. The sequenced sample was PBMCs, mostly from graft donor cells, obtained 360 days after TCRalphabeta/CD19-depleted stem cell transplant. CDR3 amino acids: CSVVGTGLNTEAFF. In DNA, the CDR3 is TGCAGCGTGGTAGGGACAGGGCTGAACACTGAAGCTTTCTTT.